This T cell receptor beta chain derives from a study of T cell repertoires in cytomegalovirus infection. Turning to the study itself: Both a matching HLA type and CMV infection were indicated by public TCR beta signatures. General study findings and limits: Cumulative public TCR beta family frequency identified carriers of CMV plus the relevant HLA. HLA-C-restricted CMV-specific TCR beta clonotypes prevailed in the ex vivo response.

Ten or more counts support this clonotype. Its antigen is not known. V lost 1 base and J 7 bases, leaving 8 bases between the germline ends. This CDR3 contains 13 residues. Per the germline V gene, CDR1 is SGHAT and CDR2 is FQNNGV. TCRdb analysed the reads with MiXCR anew, one entry per CDR3 protein. The repertoire includes over 300,000 distinct CDR3 sequences, around a tenth of them detected once, and around 4.5% sits in the top ten. The clonotype comes from a human donor in good health (CMV status not recorded). Some clones in this sample may be carry-over from other donors' samples. The V gene is TRBV11-2, the J gene TRBJ1-5; D is ambiguous. Material for sequencing was PBMCs. CDR3 DNA: TGTGCCAGCAGCTTAGTCCCCCGGCAGCCCCAGCATTTT. Translation gives CASSLVPRQPQHF.